Detailed here is one T cell receptor beta chain. Sample-barcoded 5' priming and a J-beta primer mix drove a second PCR of about 6 to 12 cycles. TCRdb independently ran MiXCR on the 5' RACE reads; one entry per CDR3 protein. The sample carries 1.5 million to 2 million distinct CDR3 sequences, around 50% recorded once. This specimen comes from a study of blood T cells in healthy people across ages. The germline gives CDR1 SNHLY, CDR2 FYNNEI. Germline trimming cut 6 bases from V and 8 bases from J; bases unmatched to any gene: 14. The CDR3 runs 15 residues. The specimen was blood. This receptor was taken from a woman in her thirties or forties in good health. This chain joins TRBV2 and TRBJ1-2; 8 bases agree with TRBD1. CDR3 residues: CASRVETGEEAGYTF. The CDR3 coding sequence is TGTGCCAGCAGAGTAGAGACAGGGGAGGAAGCCGGCTACACCTTC.